This TCR beta chain was identified in a study of T-cell memory formation after mild COVID-19. V was trimmed by 1 base and J by 7 bases, leaving 11 bases between them. The V gene's germline CDR1 is SGHVS and CDR2 FNYEAQ. This CDR3 spans 14 amino acids. From the 5' RACE reads, TCRdb called clonotypes with MiXCR, one entry per CDR3 protein. The repertoire holds about 240,000 distinct CDR3 sequences, with around 10% as singletons. The genes are TRBV7-6 and TRBJ2-1, with D possibly being TRBD2 (5 bases). The receptor's source is a young man who had mild COVID-19 (a few samples of this study predate the infection). Cell type and time point are not known. The sequenced sample consisted of PBMCs or a T cell subset sorted from them (not recorded which). CDR3 sequence reads: CASSLVGPGNEQFF. CDR3 coding DNA: TGTGCCAGCAGCTTAGTTGGTCCGGGGAATGAGCAGTTCTTC.